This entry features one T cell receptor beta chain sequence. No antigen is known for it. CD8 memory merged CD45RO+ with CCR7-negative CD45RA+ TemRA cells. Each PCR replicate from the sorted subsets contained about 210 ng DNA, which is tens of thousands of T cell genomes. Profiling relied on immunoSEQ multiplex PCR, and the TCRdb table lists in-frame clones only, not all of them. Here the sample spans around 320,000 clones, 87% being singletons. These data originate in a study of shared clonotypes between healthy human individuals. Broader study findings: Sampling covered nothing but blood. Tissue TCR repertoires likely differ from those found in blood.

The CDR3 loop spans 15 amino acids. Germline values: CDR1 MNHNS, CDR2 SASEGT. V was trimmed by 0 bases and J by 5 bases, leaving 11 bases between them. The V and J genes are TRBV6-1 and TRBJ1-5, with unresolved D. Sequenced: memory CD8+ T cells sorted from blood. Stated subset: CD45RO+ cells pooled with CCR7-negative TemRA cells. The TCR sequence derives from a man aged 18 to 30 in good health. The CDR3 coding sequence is TGTGCCAGCAGTGAAGCAGGACTTAGGGATCAGCCCCAGCATTTT. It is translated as CASSEAGLRDQPQHF.